The clone carrying this T cell receptor beta chain was seen many times. Its antigen is undetermined. This CDR3 is built from 14 residues. V gave up 5 bases and J gave up 2 bases, with 13 bases separating them. In germline, CDR1 is MDHEN, CDR2 SYDVKM. This specimen belongs to a study of metastatic and nonmetastatic thyroid tumors. Study background: Both malignant and benign thyroid patients supplied peripheral blood and tumor or nodule tissue samples, across which the repertoires of these patients were then compared. The study, taken as a whole, reports: The reported finding was significantly higher TCR beta diversity in malignant thyroid tumors relative to benign nodules, in blood and tumor.

TCRdb re-called clones from the PCR reads using MiXCR. This table holds more than 85,000 clones, approximately 9% found once. There were no patients who had received any treatment before thyroid surgery. This sequence was found in a female donor with papillary thyroid cancer or a benign thyroid nodule (not recorded which). Some clones in this sample may be carry-over from other donors' samples. The sample consisted of blood. V is TRBV28 and J is TRBJ2-7; TRBD1 might be the D (5 bases). The CDR3 region is CASSLPQVTYEQYF. In DNA, the CDR3 is TGTGCCAGCAGTCTCCCACAGGTTACCTACGAGCAGTACTTC.